This TCR beta chain was profiled in a study of PD-1 blockade in classical Hodgkin lymphoma. V shed 0 bases, J shed 5 bases, and the junction held 0 bases outside the gene matches. Germline CDR1 is MGHRA and CDR2 is YSYEKL. There are 16 residues in the CDR3. TCRdb's table, derived via immunoSEQ multiplex PCR, lists solely in-frame clones and lacks some. This sample has about 19,000 clones, with 70% to 85% found just once. Each patient relapsed following autologous stem cell transplantation, and prior brentuximab vedotin exposure differed. This specimen consisted of peripheral blood mononuclear cells (PBMCs), obtained at baseline. The chain couples TRBV4-1 to TRBJ2-2; 13 bases line up with TRBD2. The receptor comes from a human donor with classical Hodgkin lymphoma. CDR3 sequence: CASSQELAGGTGELFF. CDR3 nucleotide sequence: TGCGCCAGCAGCCAAGAACTAGCGGGGGGGACCGGGGAGCTGTTTTTT.